This TCR beta chain appears in the sequencing data of a study of cytomegalovirus exposure and HLA in healthy donors. PCR involved 60 Vbeta and 13 Jbeta primers. Assay: immunoSEQ multiplex PCR; the TCRdb copy retains only in-frame clones and omits some. The sample lists around 130,000 clones, more than 75% occurring once. The length of the CDR3 is 13 residues. Germline CDR1 is MNHEY and CDR2 is SMNVEV (reference sequence). The ends were cut back, 4 bases at V and 3 bases at J, with 9 bases in the middle. Points on this clone: Its target is unknown.

The study's findings and limits: Roughly even sequencing depth across donors was the assumption behind the presence/absence analyses. There were about 160 TCR beta chains listed as cytomegalovirus-associated. Accurate prediction of most subjects' HLA-A and HLA-B alleles from TCR beta sequences was reported. Specific recognition of CMV antigens was confirmed in vitro for three chains (all CMV-associated).

The receptor was isolated from a man aged 35 to 55 in good health and CMV-seronegative. V is TRBV27 and J is TRBJ1-1, with D unresolved. The specimen sequenced was PBMCs. CDR3 sequence (DNA): TGTGCCAGCAGTTGGAGTCGCTACACTGAAGCTTTCTTT. This sequence encodes CASSWSRYTEAFF.